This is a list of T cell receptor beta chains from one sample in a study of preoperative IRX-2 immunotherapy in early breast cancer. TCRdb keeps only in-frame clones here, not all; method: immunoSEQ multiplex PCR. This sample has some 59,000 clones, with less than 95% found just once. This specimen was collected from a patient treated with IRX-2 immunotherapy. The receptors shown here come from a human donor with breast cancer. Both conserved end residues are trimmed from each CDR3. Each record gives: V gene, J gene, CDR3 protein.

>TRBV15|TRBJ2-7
ATSRDEVLDEQY
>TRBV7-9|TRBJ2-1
ASSFLRGDNEQF
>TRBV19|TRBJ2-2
ASSIVTGELF
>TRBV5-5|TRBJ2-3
ASSLQGETQY
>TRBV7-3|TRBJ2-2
ASSMAETGELF
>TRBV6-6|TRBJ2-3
ASSYPGQGTDTQY
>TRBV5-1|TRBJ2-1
ASSRGLAAYNEQF
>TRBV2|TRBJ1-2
ASSVETTNYGYT
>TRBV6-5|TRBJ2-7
ASTRLAGVYEQY
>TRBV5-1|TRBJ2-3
ASSLWSGRLTDTQY
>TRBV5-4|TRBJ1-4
ASSPGGGTTNEKLF
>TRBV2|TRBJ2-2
ASSPRQANTGELF
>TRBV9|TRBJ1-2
ASSESQDHRGQRGYT
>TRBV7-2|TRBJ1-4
ASRKGTGEKLF
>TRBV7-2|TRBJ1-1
ASSLAVGLAF
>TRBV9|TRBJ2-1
ASSQVGQPLYNEQF
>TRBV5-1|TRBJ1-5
ASSLGQGTQPQH
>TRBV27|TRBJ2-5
ASRRYRDREQETQY
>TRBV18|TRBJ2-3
ASSDITDTQY
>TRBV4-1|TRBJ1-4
ASSQGLQGGNEKLF
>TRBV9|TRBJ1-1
ASSETGGVTEAF
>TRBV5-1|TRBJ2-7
ASSMSTTGWAYEQY
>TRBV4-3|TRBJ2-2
ASSQDIAGTYTGELF
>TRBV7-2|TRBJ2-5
ASSTGTGQWETQY
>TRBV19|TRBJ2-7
ASSRDRDSYEQY
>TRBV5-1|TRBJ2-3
ASSQGTGLDTQY
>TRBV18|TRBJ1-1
ASSPIGFLTEAF
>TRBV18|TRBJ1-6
ASSGRTTNSPLH
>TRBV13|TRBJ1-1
ASSLSTGRVPEAF
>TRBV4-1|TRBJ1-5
ASSQADNQPQH
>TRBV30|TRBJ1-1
AWRDYKVNTEAF
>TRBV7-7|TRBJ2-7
ASSPGLGYEQY
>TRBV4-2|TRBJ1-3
ASSLSREVTGNTIY
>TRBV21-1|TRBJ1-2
ASSMTGGDYGYT
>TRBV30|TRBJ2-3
AWSGGGTDTQY
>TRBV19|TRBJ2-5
ASSQLAEETQY
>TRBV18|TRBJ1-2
ASSPLGQTYGYT
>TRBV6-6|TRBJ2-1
ASSYEAAGRDEQF
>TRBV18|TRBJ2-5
ASSPFSGAQETQY
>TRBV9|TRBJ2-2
ASSVTSTGELF
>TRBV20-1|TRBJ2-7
SASSTYEQY
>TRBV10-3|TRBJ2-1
AITSDRSYNEQF
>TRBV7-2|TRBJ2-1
ASSRSGPYNEQF
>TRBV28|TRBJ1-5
ASRKGTQPQH
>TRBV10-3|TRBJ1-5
AISGAGGNQPQH
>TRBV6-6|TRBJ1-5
ASRQAPIGQPQH
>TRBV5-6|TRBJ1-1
ASSPVKGQAF